Described below is a single T cell receptor beta chain sequence and its context. Germline V gene sequence: CDR1 LGHNA, CDR2 YNFKEQ. The germline V and J ends were trimmed by 1 base and 1 base, with 7 bases remaining between them. There are 15 residues in the CDR3. This specimen comes from a study of blood T cell repertoires in COVID-19. About the study: There were acute and convalescent COVID-19 samples, and they came from the United States, Italy and Spain.

This table comes from immunoSEQ multiplex PCR, and its TCRdb copy is limited to in-frame clones, with some not included. The sample has nearly 45,000 clones, 80% seen once. Sequences were obtained from peripheral blood. This TCR was sampled from a man in his 70s with acute or convalescent COVID-19. The chain employs TRBV4-2 and TRBJ1-4, with D maybe TRBD1 (5 bases). DNA for the CDR3: TGTGCCAGCAGCCAAGTCCAGGGAACTAATGAAAAACTGTTTTTT. Encoded protein: CASSQVQGTNEKLFF.